This passage covers 14 T cell receptor beta chains from one sample sequenced in a study of T cell repertoires in cytomegalovirus infection. No cognate antigen is known for these TCRs. Via MiXCR, TCRdb re-called the reads, giving one row per CDR3 protein. The data show hundreds of thousands of distinct CDR3 sequences, 25% to 35% seen once. This material consisted of cultured PBMCs, taken from culture after CMV antigen stimulation. These receptors all stem from a human donor in good health (CMV status not recorded). Some clones in this sample may be carry-over from other donors' samples.

This rearrangement joins TRBV5-1 to TRBJ1-4; no reliable D call. Trimming removed 6 bases from V and 8 bases from J, with 17 bases in between. The CDR3 spans 14 residues. Germline V gives CDR1 SGHRS, CDR2 YFSETQ. This chain's CDR3 is CASTPDFGGEKLFF. DNA of the CDR3: TGCGCCAGCACCCCGGACTTCGGAGGAGAAAAACTGTTTTTT.

This clonotype was recorded a few times. The rearrangement uses TRBV7-8 and TRBJ2-2; 9 nucleotides agree with TRBD2. The V gene end was trimmed by 1 base and the J gene end by 1 base; junction bases not matched to a gene: 4. The CDR3 runs to 17 residues. Per germline, CDR1 SGHVS and CDR2 FQNEAQ. The CDR3 here is CASSLVLAGWNTGELFF. In nucleotides, the CDR3 is TGTGCCAGCAGCTTAGTTCTAGCGGGATGGAACACCGGGGAGCTGTTTTTT.

The J gene is TRBJ2-7, the V gene TRBV27; tentative D call: TRBD2 (6 bases). This CDR3 is built from 15 residues. The V end lost 5 bases, the J end lost 7 bases, and 21 bases lay between the germline ends. CDR1 is MNHEY, CDR2 SMNVEV, per germline (reference sequence). The CDR3 is CASSPLSGLSREQYF. In DNA, the CDR3 is TGTGCCAGCAGTCCCCTTAGCGGACTCTCGCGGGAGCAGTACTTC.

This clonotype was observed at least ten times. The chain has TRBV11-1 and TRBJ1-6; D call uncertain. V was cut by 5 bases and J by 8 bases, with 10 bases left in between. The germline V gene has CDR1 SGHAT and CDR2 FQDESV (reference sequence). CDR3 size: 13 residues. The CDR3 bases are TGTGCCAGCAGCCTCGGCGGGGATTCACCCCTCCACTTT. Residues: CASSLGGDSPLHF.

This clonotype was recorded many times. The rearrangement uses TRBV19 and TRBJ2-1, with TRBD2 identical over 7 bases. The trim removed 4 bases at V and 3 bases at J, leaving 6 bases unmatched. Germline V gives CDR1 LNHDA, CDR2 SQIVND (reference sequence). The CDR3 consists of 15 residues. This chain's CDR3 is CASSRKRDLYNEQFF. The CDR3 DNA sequence: TGTGCCAGTAGTAGGAAGCGGGATCTCTACAATGAGCAGTTCTTC.

The chain recombines TRBV20-1 with TRBJ1-1; 9 nucleotides agree with TRBD1. Germline V gene sequence: CDR1 DFQATT, CDR2 SNEGSKA (reference sequence). V lost 5 bases to trimming and J lost 6 bases; unmatched junction nucleotides: 16. This CDR3 contains 16 residues. CDR3 loop: CSAQDARDRVSAEAFF. The CDR3, as DNA: TGCAGTGCTCAGGACGCGAGGGACAGGGTTTCGGCTGAAGCTTTCTTT.

This clonotype was detected a few times. The rearrangement uses TRBV6-1 and TRBJ2-1; TRBD2 matches 9 bases. Trimming at V came to 6 bases and at J to 6 bases, leaving 12 bases not matched to a gene. Germline values: CDR1 MNHNS, CDR2 SASEGT. The CDR3 sequence is 16 residues long. CDR3 amino acids: CASSGTSFYAGNEQFF. The DNA for the CDR3 is TGTGCCAGCAGCGGGACTAGCTTCTACGCTGGCAATGAGCAGTTCTTC.

V gene TRBV4-1 combines with J gene TRBJ1-2; no reliable D call. V was shortened by 2 bases and J by 4 bases, with 14 bases between the two germline ends. Looked up from germline, CDR1 is MGHRA and CDR2 is YSYEKL. This CDR3 spans 15 amino acids. CDR3 sequence: CASSQTSRQVYGYTF. The CDR3 coding sequence is TGCGCCAGCAGCCAAACCTCTAGGCAGGTCTATGGCTACACCTTC.

J is TRBJ1-4 and V is TRBV18; 8 nucleotides match TRBD1. Germline assignment: CDR1 KGHSH and CDR2 LQKENI. The CDR3 contains 18 residues. V lost 3 bases to trimming and J lost 2 bases; unmatched junction nucleotides: 11. The CDR3 nucleotides read TGTGCCAGCTCACCGAGGGGTCCCGGGACAGGTACTAATGAAAAACTGTTTTTT. Its protein product is CASSPRGPGTGTNEKLFF.

This clonotype was found many times. The rearrangement joins TRBV5-6 to TRBJ1-1; D is perhaps TRBD1 (5 bases). The CDR3 is made up of 14 amino acids. The germline CDR1 and CDR2 sequences are SGHDT and YYEEEE. V was pared by 3 bases and J by 1 base, with 10 bases between. The CDR3 loop reads CASSWGRGNTEAFF. In nucleotides, the CDR3 is TGTGCCAGCAGCTGGGGACGGGGGAACACTGAAGCTTTCTTT.

This chain links TRBV6-1 with TRBJ1-3, with D unclear. The CDR3 consists of 14 residues. Trimming removed 2 bases from V and 0 bases from J, with 5 bases in between. The germline CDR1 and CDR2 sequences are MNHNS and SASEGT. The CDR3: CASSEFFSGNTIYF. CDR3 DNA sequence: TGTGCCAGCAGTGAATTCTTCTCTGGAAACACCATATATTTT.

This clonotype was counted a few times. V is TRBV6-6 and J is TRBJ2-3; 7 bases match TRBD2. This CDR3 is 15 amino acids long. CDR1 is MNHNY, CDR2 SVGAGI, per germline (reference sequence). Unmatched junction bases numbered 6, after V lost 6 bases and J lost 0 bases. CDR3 sequence: CASSEGLRSTDTQYF. As DNA, the CDR3 is TGTGCCAGCAGCGAGGGACTACGTAGCACAGATACGCAGTATTTT.

This sequence joins TRBV10-2 and TRBJ2-7, with D perhaps TRBD1 or TRBD2 (5 bases each). Germline CDR1 reads WSHSY; CDR2 reads SAAADI. V lost 3 bases, J lost 3 bases, and 9 bases lay in between. The CDR3 contains 13 residues. DNA of the CDR3: TGCGCCAGCAGTGACACGAGGGGCTACGAGCAGTACTTC. Translation: CASSDTRGYEQYF.

V gene TRBV10-3 combines with J gene TRBJ1-3; D is ambiguous. CDR1 ENHRY and CDR2 SYGVKD come from the germline V gene. This CDR3 has 15 amino acids. V was cut by 3 bases and J by 0 bases, with 9 bases left in between. The CDR3 protein is CAISDLMSSGNTIYF. In DNA form, the CDR3 reads TGTGCCATCAGTGATCTAATGAGCTCTGGAAACACCATATATTTT.